This T cell receptor beta chain comes out of a study of cytomegalovirus exposure and HLA in healthy donors (dated by TCRdb to 2015 to 2018). General notes on the study: According to a later analysis, one platform produced both the roughly 110 validation repertoires and the 550 to 800 repertoires of the first cohort. A separate validation cohort of roughly 130 different subjects was used in addition to the 666-subject first cohort. High-throughput TCR immunosequencing, statistical association of individual TCRs with disease status, and machine learning were combined to predict cytomegalovirus infection status. The study was designed to test whether signatures of past pathogen exposure could be identified by cataloging public T cell receptors. What the work shows at the level of the full study, not this receptor alone: Cytomegalovirus status was reported to be diagnosed by the classifier with high specificity and sensitivity in both the original and validation cohorts. Three of the identified cytomegalovirus-associated TCR beta chains were confirmed in vitro to be specific for cytomegalovirus antigens. It was suggested by the authors that the approach could potentially be generalized to other disease states and immunological phenotypes. Most TCR sequences were seen in very few donors, while some public TCRs were found in many individuals. All 120 or so repertoires were used to score co-occurrence in the validation cohort in a later analysis, because that analysis had no HLA typing for the cohort. The study gave a list of 150 to 200 TCR beta chains associated with cytomegalovirus. Of the cluster scores, roughly 95% were above 0 in a later analysis, which found that TCRs clustered in the first cohort also tended to co-occur in the 90 to 150 validation repertoires.

A note on this clone: No cognate antigen has been identified for it. No per-base quality is available; no much larger clone lies one base away.

The library was built by means of the immunoSEQ multiplex PCR assay. The paper's processing steps were these. A statistical classification framework was built for diagnosing cytomegalovirus status from the catalog of TCR beta chain sequences. Entries here come from immuneACCESS through TCRdb and include only in-frame sequences with V and J called. Some clones fail to appear in such tables; in the studies checked, an unresolved V gene covers under half of the shortfall, and the cause of the remainder is unknown. D and trimming come from the DNA, and the V and J calls and clone size come from that table. Across this sample there are approximately 180,000 clones, with about 83% seen only once. Together, the top ten hold more than 1.1% of the sample. The donors belonged to the validation cohort of about 120 subjects, which was separate from the roughly 670-subject first cohort. Here V drops 3 bases and J drops 15 bases, and the junction holds 4 bases not matched to any gene. The CDR3 starts with the cysteine, ends with the phenylalanine, and has 10 residues. The only DNA kept is the CDR3, 30 bases in frame from the first base. CDR1 DFQATT and CDR2 SNEGSKA are derived from the germline V gene (reference sequence).

The rearrangement joined TRBV20-1 to TRBJ2-1; TRBD1 aligns with 8 central bases. The TCR was taken from a woman aged 18-29 years in good health and CMV-seronegative. Material for sequencing was PBMCs. Read as DNA, the sequence is TGCAGTGCTAGGGGGACAGGTCTGTTCTTC. The resulting protein is CSARGTGLFF.